Below are 21 T cell receptor beta chains sequenced from a single sample in a study of cytomegalovirus exposure and HLA in healthy donors. The PCR ran on 60 Vbeta and 13 Jbeta primers. Clones were sequenced by immunoSEQ multiplex PCR, and TCRdb holds only the in-frame ones, with some missing. This repertoire shows some 120,000 clones, roughly 74% found once; its top ten account for about 4%. Input material: PBMCs. These receptors originate from a woman aged 45-65 years in good health and CMV-seropositive.

The chain employs TRBV19 and TRBJ1-2; no definite D call. Deletions cut 7 bases from V and 1 base from J, with 7 bases between. This CDR3 comprises 12 residues. Germline lookup yields CDR1 LNHDA and CDR2 SQIVND (reference sequence). The CDR3 spells CASTGSNYGYTF. The CDR3 coding sequence is TGTGCCAGTACGGGGAGTAACTATGGCTACACCTTC.

This CDR3 reads CASGLAGVGDTEAFF. CDR3 coding DNA: TGTGCTAGTGGTTTGGCAGGGGTGGGGGACACTGAAGCTTTCTTT. The V gene is TRBV12-5, the J gene TRBJ1-1; D is perhaps TRBD1 (6 bases). Germline CDR1 and CDR2: LGHNT and FRNRAP. The length of the CDR3 is 15 residues. The ends were cut back, 1 base at V and 3 bases at J, with 12 bases in the middle.

This chain connects TRBV5-1 to TRBJ2-2, with a tentative D call TRBD2 (5 bases). The CDR3 contains 15 residues. Germline-derived CDR1 and CDR2 are SGHRS and YFSETQ. V dropped 3 bases and J dropped 1 base, with 10 bases sitting between them. The DNA of the CDR3 is TGCGCCAGCAGCTCCAGCGGCTTGAACACCGGGGAGCTGTTTTTT. It yields the protein CASSSSGLNTGELFF.

This clone was counted a single time. The rearrangement joins TRBV6-5 to TRBJ1-2; D is ambiguous. Trimming shortened V by 0 bases and J by 4 bases, and 6 bases separated the two germline ends. This CDR3 has 13 residues. Germline values: CDR1 MNHEY, CDR2 SVGAGI. CDR3 in amino acids: CASSYSRVYGYTF. The CDR3 DNA follows: TGTGCCAGCAGTTACTCCCGCGTCTATGGCTACACCTTC.

The chain carries TRBV29-1 and TRBJ2-7, with TRBD1 as a possible D gene (6 bases). The germline gives CDR1 SQVTM, CDR2 ANQGSEA. Trimming pared 5 bases from V and 2 bases from J, leaving 13 bases between. CDR3 size: 13 residues. The DNA of the CDR3 is TGCAGCGTTAGGGGCAGGGGAACCTACGAGCAGTACTTC. Translated: CSVRGRGTYEQYF.

This chain connects TRBV2 to TRBJ2-1; TRBD1 might be the D (5 bases). The CDR3 contains 14 residues. CDR1 is SNHLY and CDR2 is FYNNEI in the germline V gene. Trimming cost V 0 bases and J 12 bases, with 15 bases left between them. CDR3 loop: CASSEALRQSRQFF. Here the CDR3 DNA reads TGTGCCAGCAGTGAAGCGCTTAGACAGTCCCGGCAGTTCTTC.

CDR3 residues: CATKSGGNRDRNEQFF. The DNA for the CDR3 is TGTGCCACCAAATCAGGTGGGAACAGGGACCGCAATGAGCAGTTCTTC. The gene calls are TRBV19 and TRBJ2-1; D is perhaps TRBD1 (6 bases). Trimming removed 10 bases at V and 6 bases at J, with 25 bases between. There are 16 residues in the CDR3. Germline V CDR1 and CDR2: LNHDA, SQIVND (reference sequence). The complete variable domain, with remaining parts taken from reference TRBV19 and TRBJ2-1, reads DGGITQSPKYLFRKEGQNVTLSCEQNLNHDAMYWYRQDPGQGLRLIYYSQIVNDFQKGDIAEGYSVSREKKESFPLTVTSAQKNPTAFYLCATKSGGNRDRNEQFFGPGTRLTVL.

The genes are TRBV7-9 and TRBJ1-4; TRBD1 is a possible D gene (6 bases). Germline values: CDR1 SEHNR, CDR2 FQNEAQ (reference sequence). Trimming stripped 5 bases from V and 8 bases from J, with 15 bases between. This CDR3 has 14 amino acids. This CDR3 is CASSPDSLGEKLFF. As DNA, the CDR3 is TGTGCCAGCAGCCCGGACAGCCTGGGGGAAAAACTGTTTTTT.

The chain joins TRBV30 to TRBJ2-3; D possibly corresponds to TRBD2 (6 bases). The CDR3 contains 13 residues. The germline V gene encodes CDR1 GTSNPN and CDR2 SVGIG (reference sequence). CDR3 amino acids: CARGGVSTDTQYF. CDR3 coding DNA: TGTGCTCGGGGCGGGGTAAGCACAGATACGCAGTATTTT.

The chain recombines TRBV7-9 with TRBJ1-5; D gene unclear. The germline gives CDR1 SEHNR, CDR2 FQNEAQ (reference sequence). The CDR3 sequence is 14 residues long. The ends were cut back, 5 bases at V and 4 bases at J, with 12 bases in the middle. The CDR3 loop reads CASSTDGGNQPQHF. CDR3 DNA: TGTGCCAGCAGCACCGACGGAGGAAATCAGCCCCAGCATTTT.

This clone was seen a single time. The chain links TRBV5-1 to TRBJ2-3, with TRBD2 matching over 12 bases. There are 15 residues in the CDR3. Trimming took 3 bases from V and 5 from J; bases not matched to a gene: 4. In germline, CDR1 is SGHRS, CDR2 YFSETQ. DNA of the CDR3: TGCGCCAGCAGCTGGACTAGCGGGGTAGAAGATACGCAGTATTTT. It codes for CASSWTSGVEDTQYF.

The V and J genes are TRBV9 and TRBJ1-1, with a tentative D call TRBD1 (6 bases). The ends were cut back, 2 bases at V and 1 base at J, with 9 bases in the middle. The germline V gene has CDR1 SGDLS and CDR2 YYNGEE. The CDR3 spans 14 residues. CDR3 protein: CASSVVDRNTEAFF. CDR3 DNA: TGTGCCAGCAGCGTCGTGGACAGGAACACTGAAGCTTTCTTT. The entire variable domain, with the rest obtained from reference TRBV9 and TRBJ1-1, is as follows: DSGVTQTPKHLITATGQRVTLRCSPRSGDLSVYWYQQSLDQGLQFLIQYYNGEERAKGNILERFSAQQFPDLHSELNLSSLELGDSALYFCASSVVDRNTEAFFGQGTRLTVV.

This rearrangement joins TRBV7-7 to TRBJ1-6; no definite D call. The V gene's germline CDR1 is SSHAT and CDR2 FNYEAQ (reference sequence). The CDR3 extends over 13 amino acids. The V end lost 1 base, the J end lost 10 bases, and 8 bases lay between the germline ends. CDR3 DNA sequence: TGTGCCAGCAGCTTAGTGGAGGGATCACCCCTCCACTTT. Its translation is CASSLVEGSPLHF. The whole variable domain, remainder taken from reference TRBV7-7 and TRBJ1-6, is GAGVSQSPRYKVTKRGQDVTLRCDPISSHATLYWYQQALGQGPEFLTYFNYEAQPDKSGLPSDRFSAERPEGSISTLTIQRTEQRDSAMYRCASSLVEGSPLHFGNGTRLTVT.

The chain is built from TRBV7-8 and TRBJ1-2, with D possibly TRBD1 on 5 matching bases. The CDR3 contains 14 residues. From germline, CDR1 is SGHVS and CDR2 FQNEAQ. With 5 bases removed from V and 4 bases from J, the gap between germline ends came to 14 bases. CDR3: CASSNTGAGYGYTF. The DNA for the CDR3 is TGTGCCAGCAGCAACACTGGGGCCGGCTATGGCTACACCTTC.

The rearrangement uses TRBV12-5 and TRBJ1-3; weak D call: TRBD1 (5 bases). The CDR3 runs 16 residues. V lost 4 bases, J lost 1 base, and 14 bases lay in between. The germline gives CDR1 LGHNT, CDR2 FRNRAP. CDR3 sequence reads: CASGWGGGGSGNTIYF. The DNA for the CDR3 is TGTGCTAGTGGTTGGGGGGGAGGTGGGTCTGGAAACACCATATATTTT.

The genes are TRBV29-1 and TRBJ1-4; D is unresolved. V dropped 3 bases and J dropped 6 bases, with 14 bases sitting between them. Germline CDR1 is SQVTM and CDR2 is ANQGSEA. The CDR3 extends over 14 amino acids. CDR3 sequence (DNA): TGCAGCGTTGAGTTGGTCTTGGCCGATGAAAAACTGTTTTTT. The encoded protein is CSVELVLADEKLFF.

This clone was counted a few times. This chain links TRBV7-3 with TRBJ2-6; the D is unclear. The CDR3 covers 15 residues. Per the germline V gene, CDR1 is SGHTA and CDR2 is FQGTGA. Trimming removed 2 bases from V and 0 bases from J, with 5 bases in between. For the CDR3, the DNA is TGTGCCAGCAGCTTAGAGAGCTCTGGGGCCAACGTCCTGACTTTC. Protein sequence: CASSLESSGANVLTF.

This sequence joins TRBV7-3 and TRBJ2-5; 8 bases fit TRBD1. CDR1 and CDR2 from the germline V gene are SGHTA and FQGTGA. The length of the CDR3 is 15 residues. The junction had 8 bases not matched to a gene; V was cut back by 4 bases and J by 4 bases. CDR3 in amino acids: CASSYTPGGVETQYF. In DNA, the CDR3 is TGTGCCAGCAGCTATACCCCAGGGGGCGTAGAGACCCAGTACTTC.

The chain combines TRBV20-1 with TRBJ1-2; D may be TRBD1 (6 bases). There are 11 residues in the CDR3. CDR1 and CDR2 from the germline V gene are DFQATT and SNEGSKA (reference sequence). Trimming pared 7 bases from V and 5 bases from J, leaving 11 bases between. The CDR3 DNA sequence: TGCAGTGGGCACAGGGAATATGGCTACACCTTC. This encodes CSGHREYGYTF.

A single count supports this clone. V and J are TRBV18 and TRBJ1-2; 7 nucleotides match TRBD1. Trimming at V came to 6 bases and at J to 8 bases, leaving 12 bases not matched to a gene. Germline V gene sequence: CDR1 KGHSH, CDR2 LQKENI. This CDR3 is built from 14 residues. CDR3 in DNA: TGTGCCAGCTCGCCTTCAGGGGGAAGAGACGGCTACACCTTC. As protein: CASSPSGGRDGYTF.

This clone was found a few times. The gene calls are TRBV5-5 and TRBJ2-1, with 7 bases fitting TRBD1. V trimming: 1 base; J trimming: 9 bases; junction bases outside the gene matches: 7. Germline lookup yields CDR1 SGHKS and CDR2 YYEKEE (reference sequence). The CDR3 contains 14 residues. The CDR3 loop reads CASSLLNQGVEQFF. CDR3 bases: TGTGCCAGCAGCTTGTTAAACCAGGGGGTTGAGCAGTTCTTC. The whole variable domain, remainder taken from reference TRBV5-5 and TRBJ2-1, is DAGVTQSPTHLIKTRGQQVTLRCSPISGHKSVSWYQQVLGQGPQFIFQYYEKEERGRGNFPDRFSARQFPNYSSELNVNALLLGDSALYLCASSLLNQGVEQFFGPGTRLTVL.